These T cell receptor beta chains were read from a single sample in a study of a mutant IDH1 vaccine in newly diagnosed glioma. Antigen specificity for these receptors is unknown. The repertoire was sequenced with immunoSEQ multiplex PCR; TCRdb's copy has only in-frame clones and lacks some. The table lists under 45,000 clones, about four fifths of them singletons. The material was PBMCs, obtained from a glioma patient whose treatment included an IDH1 peptide vaccine. Receptors originate from a man over 45 with glioma. Both conserved end residues are trimmed from each CDR3. Fields, in order: CDR3 protein, CDR3 length, J gene, V gene.

CDR3 protein: ASSRGRSTDTQY
CDR3 length: 12
J gene: TRBJ2-3
V gene: TRBV19

CDR3 protein: ASSQQGRAYEQY
CDR3 length: 12
J gene: TRBJ2-7
V gene: TRBV11-3

CDR3 protein: ASSLLQQETQY
CDR3 length: 11
J gene: TRBJ2-5
V gene: TRBV7-6

CDR3 protein: ASSQKNAKQY
CDR3 length: 10
J gene: TRBJ2-7
V gene: TRBV5-4

CDR3 protein: ASSLGTTSYNEQF
CDR3 length: 13
J gene: TRBJ2-1
V gene: TRBV4-3

CDR3 protein: ASSWTGSYEQY
CDR3 length: 11
J gene: TRBJ2-7
V gene: TRBV5-1

CDR3 protein: ASSQNPVNTGELF
CDR3 length: 13
J gene: TRBJ2-2
V gene: TRBV4-2

CDR3 protein: ASSLSSLTSLPYGYT
CDR3 length: 15
J gene: TRBJ1-2
V gene: TRBV5-6

CDR3 protein: ASSGTSGYEQY
CDR3 length: 11
J gene: TRBJ2-7
V gene: TRBV2

CDR3 protein: ASSERQGAYEQY
CDR3 length: 12
J gene: TRBJ2-7
V gene: TRBV5-1

CDR3 protein: ASSPSPQQRGYT
CDR3 length: 12
J gene: TRBJ1-2
V gene: TRBV7-2

CDR3 protein: ASSRDIGYGYT
CDR3 length: 11
J gene: TRBJ1-2
V gene: TRBV30

CDR3 protein: ASSPLAGAETQY
CDR3 length: 12
J gene: TRBJ2-5
V gene: TRBV6-4

CDR3 protein: ASSEAPNTDTQY
CDR3 length: 12
J gene: TRBJ2-3
V gene: TRBV2

CDR3 protein: ASSPPEEYEQY
CDR3 length: 11
J gene: TRBJ2-7
V gene: TRBV18

CDR3 protein: ASSLGLADSYEQY
CDR3 length: 13
J gene: TRBJ2-7
V gene: TRBV7-8

CDR3 protein: ASVLRGGGETEAF
CDR3 length: 13
J gene: TRBJ1-1
V gene: TRBV7-6

CDR3 protein: ASSSRGQGPNTEAF
CDR3 length: 14
J gene: TRBJ1-1
V gene: TRBV11-2

CDR3 protein: ASSLREGETQY
CDR3 length: 11
J gene: TRBJ2-5
V gene: TRBV5-4

CDR3 protein: ASSLEAGGGGYT
CDR3 length: 12
J gene: TRBJ1-2
V gene: TRBV7-2

CDR3 protein: ASSLPRQGRKAF
CDR3 length: 12
J gene: TRBJ1-1
V gene: TRBV5-4

CDR3 protein: ASSVSSGANVLT
CDR3 length: 12
J gene: TRBJ2-6
V gene: TRBV6-1

CDR3 protein: ASSQYGASSSPLH
CDR3 length: 13
J gene: TRBJ1-6
V gene: TRBV14

CDR3 protein: ASSPGRNTEAF
CDR3 length: 11
J gene: TRBJ1-1
V gene: TRBV18

CDR3 protein: SARGGETQY
CDR3 length: 9
J gene: TRBJ2-5
V gene: TRBV20-1

CDR3 protein: ASSRDSRPGELF
CDR3 length: 12
J gene: TRBJ2-2
V gene: TRBV6-5

CDR3 protein: ASSPTGGRVSYEQY
CDR3 length: 14
J gene: TRBJ2-7
V gene: TRBV6-6

CDR3 protein: AWSDESFNQPQH
CDR3 length: 12
J gene: TRBJ1-5
V gene: TRBV30

CDR3 protein: ASSWTPGGNNEQF
CDR3 length: 13
J gene: TRBJ2-1
V gene: TRBV7-2

CDR3 protein: ASSPRQESSYEQY
CDR3 length: 13
J gene: TRBJ2-7
V gene: TRBV7-6

CDR3 protein: SVILGQTEQY
CDR3 length: 10
J gene: TRBJ2-7
V gene: TRBV29-1

CDR3 protein: ASSQGGQGGEQF
CDR3 length: 12
J gene: TRBJ2-1
V gene: TRBV14

CDR3 protein: ASSLSPGQYNEQF
CDR3 length: 13
J gene: TRBJ2-1
V gene: TRBV7-3